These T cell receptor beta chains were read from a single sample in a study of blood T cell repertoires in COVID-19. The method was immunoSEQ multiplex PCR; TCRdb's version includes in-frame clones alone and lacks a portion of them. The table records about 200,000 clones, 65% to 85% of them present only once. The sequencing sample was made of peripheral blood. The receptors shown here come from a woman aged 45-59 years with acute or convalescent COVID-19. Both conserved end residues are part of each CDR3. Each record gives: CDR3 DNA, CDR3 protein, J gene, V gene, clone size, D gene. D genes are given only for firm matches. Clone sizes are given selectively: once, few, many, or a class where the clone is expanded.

CDR3nt: TGCAGCGTCGGGACTAGTGGGAATGAGCAGTTCTTC
CDR3aa: CSVGTSGNEQFF
j_gene: TRBJ2-1
v_gene: TRBV29-1
abundance: NA
d_gene: TRBD2

CDR3nt: TGTGCCAGCAGCTCGATATCTAGCGGGGGGGGCCGCAATGAGCAGTTCTTC
CDR3aa: CASSSISSGGGRNEQFF
j_gene: TRBJ2-1
v_gene: TRBV11-3
abundance: NA
d_gene: TRBD2

CDR3nt: TGTGCCAGCAGCTTAGCTGGGACATCTTGGCTTGAAGCTTTCTTT
CDR3aa: CASSLAGTSWLEAFF
j_gene: TRBJ1-1
v_gene: TRBV5-5
abundance: once
d_gene: NA

CDR3nt: TGTGCCAGCCGAGAGGGCGCCGCCTATGGCTACACCTTC
CDR3aa: CASREGAAYGYTF
j_gene: TRBJ1-2
v_gene: TRBV12-3/TRBV12-4
abundance: NA
d_gene: NA

CDR3nt: TGCAGCGTTCGCACAGGGACCCCTTCGCACACCTTC
CDR3aa: CSVRTGTPSHTF
j_gene: TRBJ1-2
v_gene: TRBV29-1
abundance: NA
d_gene: NA

CDR3nt: TGTGCCAGTAGTATCGGGAGTGGATACGAGCAGTACTTC
CDR3aa: CASSIGSGYEQYF
j_gene: TRBJ2-7
v_gene: TRBV19
abundance: NA
d_gene: NA

CDR3nt: TGTGCCAGCAGCTTAGGAGCGGGTGGCGGGGAGCTGTTTTTT
CDR3aa: CASSLGAGGGELFF
j_gene: TRBJ2-2
v_gene: TRBV11-2
abundance: NA
d_gene: NA

CDR3nt: TGTGCCAGCAGTTACTCCGCAGGGTCCGGCAAAAACATTCAGTACTTC
CDR3aa: CASSYSAGSGKNIQYF
j_gene: TRBJ2-4
v_gene: TRBV6-6
abundance: NA
d_gene: NA

CDR3nt: TGTGCCAGCCCCCAAGAGGTACGACAGCGTGATGAAAAACTGTTTTTT
CDR3aa: CASPQEVRQRDEKLFF
j_gene: TRBJ1-4
v_gene: TRBV21-1
abundance: NA
d_gene: NA

CDR3nt: TGTGCCAGCAGCCTAACCGTTCAGGGAGAGACCCAGTACTTC
CDR3aa: CASSLTVQGETQYF
j_gene: TRBJ2-5
v_gene: TRBV7-3
abundance: NA
d_gene: NA

CDR3nt: TGTGCCAGCAGCCAAGAAGCTACCTCCTACAATGAGCAGTTCTTC
CDR3aa: CASSQEATSYNEQFF
j_gene: TRBJ2-1
v_gene: TRBV3-1/TRBV3-2
abundance: NA
d_gene: NA

CDR3nt: TGTGCCAGCAGGAATAGCGGGAGTTCTTACGAGCAGTACTTC
CDR3aa: CASRNSGSSYEQYF
j_gene: TRBJ2-7
v_gene: TRBV6-6
abundance: NA
d_gene: TRBD2

CDR3nt: TGTGCCACCAGCAGAGATCGCCCCCTCCGGGGCGAGCAGTACTTC
CDR3aa: CATSRDRPLRGEQYF
j_gene: TRBJ2-7
v_gene: TRBV15
abundance: NA
d_gene: NA

CDR3nt: TGTGCCAGCAGCTATGAGCGGGAGGGCACAGATACGCAGTATTTT
CDR3aa: CASSYEREGTDTQYF
j_gene: TRBJ2-3
v_gene: TRBV14
abundance: NA
d_gene: TRBD2

CDR3nt: TGCGCCAGCAGCTTACCGGGACAGCCCTACGAGCAGTACTTC
CDR3aa: CASSLPGQPYEQYF
j_gene: TRBJ2-7
v_gene: TRBV5-1
abundance: NA
d_gene: TRBD1

CDR3nt: TGTGCCAGCACCCCGGGAGCGGGAGTGGTCCATGAGCAGTTCTTC
CDR3aa: CASTPGAGVVHEQFF
j_gene: TRBJ2-1
v_gene: TRBV27
abundance: NA
d_gene: TRBD2

CDR3nt: TGTGCCAGCAGTCTAGTCTTCGATTGGAACACTGAAGCTTTCTTT
CDR3aa: CASSLVFDWNTEAFF
j_gene: TRBJ1-1
v_gene: TRBV27
abundance: NA
d_gene: NA

CDR3nt: TGTGCCAGCAGTTCGGGACAGTTATACGAGCAGTACTTC
CDR3aa: CASSSGQLYEQYF
j_gene: TRBJ2-7
v_gene: TRBV12-3/TRBV12-4
abundance: once
d_gene: TRBD1

CDR3nt: TGTGCCAGCAGCTACGGACAGGGTAACTACGAGCAGTACTTC
CDR3aa: CASSYGQGNYEQYF
j_gene: TRBJ2-7
v_gene: TRBV28
abundance: NA
d_gene: TRBD1

CDR3nt: TGCGCCAGCAGCCAAGATCTCGGGCAGCGGGGGCCCCAGCATTTT
CDR3aa: CASSQDLGQRGPQHF
j_gene: TRBJ1-5
v_gene: TRBV4-1
abundance: NA
d_gene: NA

CDR3nt: TGTGCCAGCAGCTCCAATTTCGGGGGTTACACCGGGGAGCTGTTTTTT
CDR3aa: CASSSNFGGYTGELFF
j_gene: TRBJ2-2
v_gene: TRBV9
abundance: once
d_gene: NA

CDR3nt: TGTGCCAGCAGCCTCGGAGGAGCGGGGTTACAAGAGACCCAGTACTTC
CDR3aa: CASSLGGAGLQETQYF
j_gene: TRBJ2-5
v_gene: TRBV3-1/TRBV3-2
abundance: NA
d_gene: TRBD2

CDR3nt: TGTGCCTGGTCGGAGGGTTCACGATACGAGCAGTACTTC
CDR3aa: CAWSEGSRYEQYF
j_gene: TRBJ2-7
v_gene: TRBV30
abundance: NA
d_gene: NA